These 26 T cell receptor beta chains came from one sample sequenced in a study of blood T cells in healthy people across ages. Next came a second PCR, run for about 6 to 11 cycles, which used a sample-barcoded 5' primer along with a J-beta primer mix. Via MiXCR, TCRdb re-called the 5' RACE reads, giving one row per CDR3 protein. The repertoire includes about 1.5 million distinct CDR3 sequences, 42% of them detected once, and approximately 7.9% sits in the top ten. Specimen: blood. These receptors were obtained from a woman between 18 and 30 years old in good health.

In this sample, this clonotype turned up a few times. This chain connects TRBV20-1 to TRBJ2-1, with 10 bases identical to TRBD1. The germline gives CDR1 DFQATT, CDR2 SNEGSKA (reference sequence). The CDR3 has 14 amino acids. V was clipped by 6 bases and J by 6 bases; unmatched bases: 8. CDR3 nucleotide sequence: TGCAGTGCCCCCGGGACAGGGGTGGTCAATGAGCAGTTCTTC. Translation gives CSAPGTGVVNEQFF.

The chain is built from TRBV9 and TRBJ2-3; D may be TRBD2 (5 bases). Germline CDR1 is SGDLS and CDR2 is YYNGEE. This CDR3 region has 15 residues. Trimming took off 2 bases at V and 3 bases at J, with 13 bases between the two ends. The CDR3 nucleotides read TGTGCCAGCAGCGTGCCTGCCGGGGTGACAGATACGCAGTATTTT. As protein: CASSVPAGVTDTQYF.

The CDR3 bases are TGCGCCAGCAGCCAAGATGGGGTAACGAGCTACAATGAGCAGTTCTTC. It is translated as CASSQDGVTSYNEQFF. The chain has TRBV4-1 and TRBJ2-1; D ambiguous. The CDR3 spans 16 residues. Deletions cut 0 bases from V and 3 bases from J, with 12 bases between. From germline, CDR1 is MGHRA and CDR2 YSYEKL.

The chain is built from TRBV3-1 and TRBJ2-5; TRBD2 aligns across 8 bases. Germline V CDR1 and CDR2: LGHDT, YNNKEL (reference sequence). Losses at the gene ends were 1 base for V and 4 bases for J; bases not matched to a gene: 8. This CDR3 region has 16 residues. CDR3 coding DNA: TGTGCCAGCAGCCAAGGGGCGAGCGGGGGAAGAGAGACCCAGTACTTC. It encodes CASSQGASGGRETQYF.

This clonotype turned up a few times. This chain uses TRBV29-1 with TRBJ2-5, with 14 bases fitting TRBD2. Germline CDR1 SQVTM, CDR2 ANQGSEA. J was trimmed by 5 bases and V by 4 bases; bases with no gene match: 3. This CDR3 comprises 14 residues. CDR3 DNA sequence: TGCAGCGTTGGGACTAGCGGGGGGCGGGAGACCCAGTACTTC. Amino acid sequence: CSVGTSGGRETQYF.

V and J are TRBV6-1 and TRBJ2-2; D unresolved. Germline CDR1 is MNHNS and CDR2 is SASEGT. There are 14 residues in the CDR3. V shed 7 bases and J shed 0 bases, with 9 bases lying between them. The CDR3 here is CASIRAPNTGELFF. The DNA of the CDR3 is TGTGCCAGCATTCGAGCACCGAACACCGGGGAGCTGTTTTTT.

The chain recombines TRBV10-3 with TRBJ2-1; no reliable D call. Germline CDR1 ENHRY, CDR2 SYGVKD. The V gene lost 10 bases and the J gene lost 4 bases, with 14 bases spanning the gap. This CDR3 spans 13 amino acids. The CDR3 loop reads CASRKVEYNEQFF. CDR3 sequence (DNA): TGTGCCAGCAGGAAAGTAGAGTACAATGAGCAGTTCTTC.

This clonotype appeared a few times. V and J are TRBV10-3 and TRBJ2-1; possibly TRBD2 for D (6 bases). The length of the CDR3 is 13 residues. Trimming took 6 bases from V and 4 from J, leaving 10 bases between them. Per germline, CDR1 ENHRY and CDR2 SYGVKD. The CDR3 DNA follows: TGTGCCATCAGATCGGGACTGTACAATGAGCAGTTCTTC. Translation: CAIRSGLYNEQFF.

There are a few counts of this clonotype. The rearrangement uses TRBV10-3 and TRBJ1-6; 7 nucleotides agree with TRBD1. Losses at the gene ends were 4 bases for V and 7 bases for J; bases not matched to a gene: 1. This CDR3 is built from 13 residues. Germline values: CDR1 ENHRY, CDR2 SYGVKD. CDR3 region: CAISGDRNSPLHF. DNA for the CDR3: TGTGCCATCAGTGGGGACAGAAATTCACCCCTCCACTTT.

A few counts support this clonotype. V is TRBV6-2 or TRBV6-3 and J is TRBJ2-7; D not resolved. The germline gives CDR1 MNHEY, CDR2 SVGEGT. Trimming took off 0 bases at V and 3 bases at J, with 12 bases between the two ends. The CDR3 is 15 residues long. The CDR3 DNA follows: TGTGCCAGCAGTTACTCGCGTCTAAACCGCTACGAGCAGTACTTC. Protein: CASSYSRLNRYEQYF.

This clonotype was counted only a few times. This rearrangement joins TRBV7-8 to TRBJ1-5, with a weak D call TRBD1 (6 bases). V shed 5 bases and J shed 10 bases, with 21 bases lying between them. The germline gives CDR1 SGHVS, CDR2 FQNEAQ. The CDR3 loop spans 15 amino acids. CDR3 in amino acids: CASSGDRWGQAPQHF. The CDR3 coding sequence is TGTGCCAGCAGCGGAGACAGGTGGGGTCAAGCCCCCCAGCATTTT.

This clonotype showed up just a few times. The gene calls are TRBV20-1 and TRBJ2-1, with 7 bases identical to TRBD2. The germline V gene has CDR1 DFQATT and CDR2 SNEGSKA (reference sequence). The CDR3 is 15 residues long. The trim removed 4 bases at V and 0 bases at J, leaving 6 bases unmatched. CDR3: CSAKRLASSYNEQFF. CDR3 in DNA: TGCAGTGCTAAACGACTAGCCTCCTCCTACAATGAGCAGTTCTTC.

The chain links TRBV6-5 to TRBJ1-5, with TRBD1 as a possible D gene (5 bases). Trimming cost V 0 bases and J 4 bases, with 10 bases left between them. CDR3 length: 15 residues. Germline CDR1 and CDR2: MNHEY and SVGAGI. In DNA form, the CDR3 reads TGTGCCAGCAGTTACTCGTGGTCAGGGAATCAGCCCCAGCATTTT. Translation: CASSYSWSGNQPQHF.

There are a few counts of this clonotype. The V call is TRBV7-2, the J call TRBJ2-4; possibly TRBD2 for D (6 bases). Germline CDR1 SGHTA, CDR2 FQGNSA. This CDR3 spans 13 amino acids. The V gene lost 5 bases and the J gene lost 9 bases, with 14 bases spanning the gap. CDR3 DNA sequence: TGTGCCAGCAGCGGGACTTCCCCGGGCATTCAGTACTTC. Amino acids: CASSGTSPGIQYF.

This clonotype was observed a few times. This rearrangement joins TRBV27 to TRBJ2-1; 9 bases are shared with TRBD1. There are 14 residues in the CDR3. CDR1 is MNHEY, CDR2 SMNVEV, per germline (reference sequence). The trim removed 7 bases at V and 12 bases at J, leaving 13 bases unmatched. CDR3 loop: CASNWRTGVYGQFF. The CDR3 DNA reads as TGTGCCAGCAACTGGAGGACAGGGGTTTATGGGCAGTTCTTC.

This clonotype showed up just a few times. The chain has TRBV4-1 and TRBJ2-7, with TRBD1 identical over 8 bases. The CDR3 spans 17 residues. The junction had 13 bases not matched to a gene; V was cut back by 3 bases and J by 3 bases. The germline gives CDR1 MGHRA, CDR2 YSYEKL. Here the CDR3 reads CASSQGWTGRRNYEQYF. The CDR3, as DNA: TGCGCCAGCAGCCAGGGCTGGACAGGGAGGAGGAACTACGAGCAGTACTTC.

This clonotype was recorded a few times. The chain has TRBV20-1 and TRBJ2-5; 11 bases align to TRBD1. CDR1 and CDR2 from the germline V gene are DFQATT and SNEGSKA (reference sequence). The CDR3 is 13 residues long. The V gene end was trimmed by 5 bases and the J gene end by 11 bases; junction bases not matched to a gene: 10. The CDR3 sequence is CSAVTGTGGEQYF. The CDR3 DNA follows: TGCAGTGCTGTGACTGGGACAGGGGGAGAGCAGTACTTC.

This clonotype turned up a few times. This rearrangement joins TRBV20-1 to TRBJ2-1; no reliable D call. V lost 3 bases to trimming and J lost 7 bases, with 7 bases between them. The CDR3 covers 11 residues. Germline V gene lookup returns CDR1 DFQATT and CDR2 SNEGSKA (reference sequence). CDR3 nucleotide sequence: TGCAGTGCTAGCGATGTAAATGAGCAGTTCTTC. It yields the protein CSASDVNEQFF.

The CDR3 DNA sequence: TGTGCCAGCAGTTTATCTAGCGGGATAATCACCTACGAGCAGTACTTC. Its translation: CASSLSSGIITYEQYF. The V and J genes are TRBV27 and TRBJ2-5, with 8 bases fitting TRBD2. The J call may be faulty, since TRBJ2-7 better matches the DNA end. CDR3 length: 16 residues. Germline V CDR1 and CDR2: MNHEY, SMNVEV (reference sequence).

This clonotype was seen more than once but under ten times. This chain joins TRBV5-1 and TRBJ2-7; TRBD1 aligns across 7 bases. Trimming took 4 bases from V and 0 from J; bases not matched to a gene: 7. Germline V CDR1 and CDR2: SGHRS, YFSETQ. The CDR3 spans 15 residues. In nucleotides, the CDR3 is TGCGCCAGCAGCATTGGGACAGCTAGCTCCTACGAGCAGTACTTC. Its translation is CASSIGTASSYEQYF.

The chain employs TRBV24-1 and TRBJ1-5; 8 nucleotides match TRBD1. The CDR3 sequence is 13 residues long. Germline loops: CDR1 KGHDR, CDR2 SFDVKD. The junction had 6 bases not matched to a gene; V was cut back by 3 bases and J by 12 bases. CDR3 DNA sequence: TGTGCCACCAGTGATCCTCCGGACAGGGTCCAGCATTTT. It yields the protein CATSDPPDRVQHF.

The CDR3 spells CATSSRETDTNYGYTF. The DNA for the CDR3 is TGTGCCACCAGCAGCCGAGAGACGGATACGAACTATGGCTACACCTTC. The chain recombines TRBV15 with TRBJ1-2; D not certain. V lost 3 bases and J lost 2, with 16 bases in between. The CDR3 contains 16 residues. Germline V gives CDR1 LNHNV, CDR2 YYDKDF (reference sequence).

The chain uses TRBV30 and TRBJ1-4; D call uncertain. The CDR3 covers 11 residues. Looked up from germline, CDR1 is GTSNPN and CDR2 is SVGIG (reference sequence). CDR3: CAGIANEKLFF. The CDR3 nucleotides are TGTGCGGGTATAGCTAATGAAAAACTGTTTTTT. Complete variable domain (other parts from reference TRBV30 and TRBJ1-4): SQTIHQWPATLVQPVGSPLSLECTVEGTSNPNLYWYRQAAGRGLQLLFYSVGIGQISSEVPQNLSASRPQDRQFILSSKKLLLSDSGFYLCAGIANEKLFFGSGTQLSVL.

This clonotype was counted ten times or more. The junction departs from the called germline gene at one end, perhaps through a read error. V usage is TRBV2 and J usage is TRBJ1-6; D is perhaps TRBD1 (6 bases). The CDR3 has 18 residues. The germline V gene encodes CDR1 SNHLY and CDR2 FYNNEI. This CDR3 reads CASREDRRGVFRGSPLHF. CDR3 sequence (DNA): TGTGCCAGCAGAGAAGACAGGCGTGGAGTTTTCCGGGGTTCACCCCTCCACTTT.

This clonotype was counted only a few times. This sequence joins TRBV20-1 and TRBJ2-3; tentatively, D is TRBD1 or TRBD2 (5 bases each). Germline loops: CDR1 DFQATT, CDR2 SNEGSKA (reference sequence). The CDR3 runs to 14 residues. Trimming stripped 3 bases from V and 1 base from J, with 11 bases between. The DNA of the CDR3 is TGCAGTGCTAGGGGGACGGATCGCACAGATACGCAGTATTTT. Protein: CSARGTDRTDTQYF.

The J gene is TRBJ1-1, the V gene TRBV6-6, with D hard to call. Trimming cost V 7 bases and J 4 bases, with 13 bases left between them. This CDR3 is built from 13 residues. Germline-derived CDR1 and CDR2 are MNHNY and SVGAGI (reference sequence). CDR3 nucleotide sequence: TGTGCCAGCACTCGGGCGGAGGTCACTGAAGCTTTCTTT. Amino acid sequence: CASTRAEVTEAFF.